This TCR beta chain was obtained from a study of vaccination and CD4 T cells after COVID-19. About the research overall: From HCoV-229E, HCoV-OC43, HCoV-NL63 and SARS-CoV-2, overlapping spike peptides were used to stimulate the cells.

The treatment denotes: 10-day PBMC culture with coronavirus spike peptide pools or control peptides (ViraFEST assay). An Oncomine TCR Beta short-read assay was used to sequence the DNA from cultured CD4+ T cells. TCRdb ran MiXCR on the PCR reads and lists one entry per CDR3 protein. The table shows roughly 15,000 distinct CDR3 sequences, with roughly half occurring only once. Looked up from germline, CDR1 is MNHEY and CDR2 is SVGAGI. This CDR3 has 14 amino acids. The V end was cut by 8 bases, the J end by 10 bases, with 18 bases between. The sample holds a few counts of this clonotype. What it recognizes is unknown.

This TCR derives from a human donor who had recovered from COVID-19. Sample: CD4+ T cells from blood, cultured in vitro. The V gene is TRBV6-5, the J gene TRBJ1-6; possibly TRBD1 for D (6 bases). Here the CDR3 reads CASGWTADGSPLHF. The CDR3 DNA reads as TGTGCCAGCGGTTGGACAGCCGACGGCTCACCCCTCCACTTT.